These 26 T cell receptor beta chains were sequenced from one sample in a study of OX40 agonist ivuxolimab in advanced cancers. Some clones are missing from TCRdb's copy, which holds only in-frame ones; the method was immunoSEQ multiplex PCR. The sample includes approximately 80,000 clones, around 85% of them seen just once. Sequencing used CD4+ or CD8+ T cells sorted from blood, obtained in a trial of the OX40 agonist ivuxolimab. These receptors all come from an adult with an advanced solid tumor such as melanoma, head and neck, liver or kidney cancer.

V and J are TRBV9 and TRBJ2-7; no clear D. Trimming cost V 4 bases and J 2 bases, with 19 bases left between them. In germline, CDR1 is SGDLS, CDR2 YYNGEE. This CDR3 region has 16 residues. The DNA of the CDR3 is TGTGCCAGCAGCCTGACCCCCTCTCTCACAACCTACGAGCAGTACTTC. Translation gives CASSLTPSLTTYEQYF.

V and J are TRBV7-9 and TRBJ2-5, with 9 bases fitting TRBD2. In germline, CDR1 is SEHNR, CDR2 FQNEAQ (reference sequence). Trimming cost V 3 bases and J 4 bases; bases outside gene matches: 3. CDR3 length: 14 residues. CDR3 region: CASSLGSGRETQYF. The CDR3 nucleotides read TGTGCCAGCAGCTTGGGTAGCGGGAGAGAGACCCAGTACTTC.

V gene TRBV19 combines with J gene TRBJ2-1; maybe TRBD1 (5 bases). Germline values: CDR1 LNHDA, CDR2 SQIVND (reference sequence). The CDR3 totals 13 residues. V was cut by 1 base and J by 8 bases, with 9 bases left in between. CDR3 DNA: TGTGCCAGTAGTATAGGGGGCGCAGATGAGCAGTTCTTC. Residues: CASSIGGADEQFF.

V gene TRBV5-4 combines with J gene TRBJ2-7, with TRBD2 identical over 9 bases. CDR1 SGHNT and CDR2 YYREEE come from the germline V gene (reference sequence). This CDR3 spans 15 amino acids. The J segment lost 2 bases and the V segment lost 2 bases, leaving 5 bases of the junction unmatched. In DNA, the CDR3 is TGTGCCAGCAGCTTCGCTAGCGGGGCTACCTACGAGCAGTACTTC. Translated: CASSFASGATYEQYF.

V is TRBV18 and J is TRBJ2-3; 10 bases fit TRBD2. V was clipped by 5 bases and J by 4 bases; unmatched bases: 6. The CDR3 loop spans 15 amino acids. Germline CDR1 and CDR2: KGHSH and LQKENI. The CDR3 spells CASSGLLAGPDTQYF. In DNA, the CDR3 is TGTGCCAGCTCAGGGCTACTAGCGGGACCAGATACGCAGTATTTT.

This clone was recorded only once. The J gene is TRBJ2-5, the V gene TRBV7-9, with no clear D. The germline V and J ends were trimmed by 5 bases and 4 bases, with 11 bases remaining between them. Germline lookup yields CDR1 SEHNR and CDR2 FQNEAQ (reference sequence). The CDR3 has 13 amino acids. The CDR3 bases are TGTGCCAGCAGCCTACAGAGGTCAGAGACCCAGTACTTC. It encodes CASSLQRSETQYF.

This clone turned up a few times. The J gene is TRBJ2-1, the V gene TRBV30; D is possibly TRBD1 (6 bases). V lost 4 bases and J lost 7, with 14 bases in between. The CDR3 runs to 13 residues. Germline assignment: CDR1 GTSNPN and CDR2 SVGIG (reference sequence). CDR3 bases: TGTGCCTGGACATGGGGGCGAGCAAATGAGCAGTTCTTC. Its translation is CAWTWGRANEQFF.

There are a few counts of this clone. The V gene is TRBV5-6, the J gene TRBJ2-3, with 11 positions matching TRBD2. Germline V lookup: CDR1 SGHDT, CDR2 YYEEEE. CDR3 length: 17 amino acids. V was pared by 3 bases and J by 0 bases, with 6 bases of the junction left unmatched. Here the CDR3 reads CASSYPGLAVSTDTQYF. The CDR3 DNA is TGTGCCAGCAGCTACCCGGGACTAGCGGTTAGCACAGATACGCAGTATTTT.

This sequence joins TRBV7-2 and TRBJ2-1; D possibly corresponds to TRBD2 (5 bases). Trimming left V 4 bases short and J 7 bases short, with 8 bases between. The length of the CDR3 is 12 residues. Germline-derived CDR1 and CDR2 are SGHTA and FQGNSA. In nucleotides, the CDR3 is TGTGCCAGCAGCTCCGGGGTTAATGAGCAGTTCTTC. Its protein product is CASSSGVNEQFF.

The rearrangement links TRBV10-3 to TRBJ2-5; 7 bases map to TRBD1. Germline V gene sequence: CDR1 ENHRY, CDR2 SYGVKD. J was trimmed by 2 bases and V by 4 bases; bases with no gene match: 7. The length of the CDR3 is 15 residues. CDR3 region: CAISGGGAWQETQYF. The CDR3 DNA sequence: TGTGCCATCAGTGGAGGGGGCGCTTGGCAAGAGACCCAGTACTTC.

The chain joins TRBV12-5 to TRBJ2-5; 7 bases align to TRBD1. This CDR3 spans 14 amino acids. V dropped 5 bases and J dropped 5; count of bases not matched to a gene: 8. The germline V gene has CDR1 LGHNT and CDR2 FRNRAP. CDR3 loop: CASGDGTVGETQYF. The CDR3 DNA sequence: TGTGCTAGTGGTGACGGGACAGTTGGGGAGACCCAGTACTTC.

The genes are TRBV30 and TRBJ1-4; D is perhaps TRBD1 (5 bases). The ends were cut back, 2 bases at V and 0 bases at J, with 10 bases in the middle. Looked up from germline, CDR1 is GTSNPN and CDR2 is SVGIG (reference sequence). There are 15 residues in the CDR3. CDR3 protein: CAWSFKQATNEKLFF. As DNA, the CDR3 is TGTGCCTGGAGTTTTAAACAGGCAACTAATGAAAAACTGTTTTTT.

The rearrangement uses TRBV27 and TRBJ1-5, with 9 positions matching TRBD1. J lost 10 bases, V lost 6 bases, and 13 bases had no gene match. The CDR3 runs 15 residues. Germline loops: CDR1 MNHEY, CDR2 SMNVEV (reference sequence). In DNA, the CDR3 is TGTGCCAGCAGCCCTGGTGGGACAGGGCCAACACCCCAGCATTTT. This encodes CASSPGGTGPTPQHF.

The chain uses TRBV6-4 and TRBJ2-7, with TRBD2 as a possible D gene (5 bases). Germline V gene data show CDR1 as MRHNA and CDR2 as SNTAGT. V was pared by 4 bases and J by 2 bases, with 15 bases between. The CDR3 totals 15 residues. The chain's CDR3 is CASSGELPPAYEQYF. DNA of the CDR3: TGTGCCAGCAGTGGGGAGTTACCCCCTGCCTACGAGCAGTACTTC.

This chain links TRBV7-9 with TRBJ2-1; 7 bases agree with TRBD2. Looked up from germline, CDR1 is SEHNR and CDR2 is FQNEAQ (reference sequence). The CDR3 is 19 amino acids. V was pared by 3 bases and J by 3 bases, with 17 bases of the junction left unmatched. The CDR3 DNA follows: TGTGCCAGCAGCTTGGGAGGGGATTGGCGGGGCCCCCTCTACAATGAGCAGTTCTTC. It yields the protein CASSLGGDWRGPLYNEQFF.

This clone has more than one count but fewer than ten. This chain joins TRBV7-2 and TRBJ2-7, with TRBD1 matching over 10 bases. CDR3 length: 16 amino acids. V lost 1 base, J lost 5 bases, and 8 bases stayed unmatched. Germline assignment: CDR1 SGHTA and CDR2 FQGNSA. CDR3: CASSLVTGTGDHEQYF. CDR3 sequence (DNA): TGTGCCAGCAGCTTAGTCACCGGGACAGGGGACCACGAGCAGTACTTC.

In its sample, this clone was seen once. The V and J genes are TRBV28 and TRBJ1-1; 10 nucleotides agree with TRBD1. V dropped 6 bases and J dropped 11; count of bases not matched to a gene: 9. This CDR3 is 13 amino acids long. Germline V gene lookup returns CDR1 MDHEN and CDR2 SYDVKM. CDR3 residues: CASRGTGEDSAFF. The CDR3 region has the DNA TGTGCCAGCAGAGGGACAGGGGAAGATTCTGCTTTCTTT.

The chain is built from TRBV27 and TRBJ2-3; D may be TRBD2 (6 bases). Trimming pared 6 bases from V and 4 bases from J, leaving 17 bases between. Germline V gene sequence: CDR1 MNHEY, CDR2 SMNVEV (reference sequence). This CDR3 contains 15 residues. The CDR3 region is CASRILADYPDTQYF. As DNA, the CDR3 is TGTGCCAGCAGGATACTAGCCGACTACCCAGATACGCAGTATTTT.

The V and J genes are TRBV18 and TRBJ1-2, with D perhaps TRBD1 (5 bases). The germline V gene encodes CDR1 KGHSH and CDR2 LQKENI. Trimming left V 5 bases short and J 7 bases short, with 14 bases between. The CDR3 spans 13 residues. The CDR3 here is CASSEPGLSGYTF. CDR3 DNA: TGTGCCAGCTCAGAACCAGGGCTGTCTGGCTACACCTTC.

This clone was counted only a few times. The chain is built from TRBV9 and TRBJ1-2; possibly TRBD1 for D (5 bases). The length of the CDR3 is 16 residues. V dropped 4 bases and J dropped 1 base, with 17 bases sitting between them. Germline CDR1 SGDLS, CDR2 YYNGEE. As DNA, the CDR3 is TGTGCCAGCAGCCCGGAGGGGACCCGGAATAACTATGGCTACACCTTC. Residues: CASSPEGTRNNYGYTF.

The J gene is TRBJ2-3, the V gene TRBV7-9, with 13 bases lining up with TRBD2. With V trimmed by 2 bases and J by 7 bases, 9 bases remained unmatched. Germline-derived CDR1 and CDR2 are SEHNR and FQNEAQ (reference sequence). The CDR3 spans 17 residues. The chain's CDR3 is CASSLPWTSGRENTQYF. The CDR3 nucleotides are TGTGCCAGCAGCTTACCCTGGACTAGCGGGAGAGAGAATACGCAGTATTTT.

The J gene is TRBJ2-3, the V gene TRBV15; D uncertain. Germline CDR1 and CDR2: LNHNV and YYDKDF (reference sequence). V was cut by 0 bases and J by 1 base, with 5 bases left in between. The CDR3 sequence is 14 residues long. The CDR3 here is CATSREDRTDTQYF. The DNA for the CDR3 is TGTGCCACCAGCAGAGAAGACCGCACAGATACGCAGTATTTT. Together with reference TRBV15 and TRBJ2-3, the CDR3 gives the full variable domain: DAMVIQNPRYQVTQFGKPVTLSCSQTLNHNVMYWYQQKSSQAPKLLFHYYDKDFNNEADTPDNFQSRRPNTSFCFLDIRSPGLGDTAMYLCATSREDRTDTQYFGPGTRLTVL.

The rearrangement uses TRBV25-1 and TRBJ2-5; 7 bases map to TRBD1. CDR3 length: 14 residues. CDR1 is MGHDK and CDR2 is SYGVNS in the germline V gene. V was pared by 2 bases and J by 4 bases, with 4 bases of the junction left unmatched. The CDR3 is CASSEKTGVETQYF. DNA of the CDR3: TGTGCCAGCAGTGAAAAAACAGGGGTAGAGACCCAGTACTTC.

The V and J genes are TRBV19 and TRBJ2-2; D is ambiguous. Germline loops: CDR1 LNHDA, CDR2 SQIVND (reference sequence). This CDR3 is built from 14 residues. Deletions cut 0 bases from V and 9 bases from J, with 11 bases between. CDR3 DNA sequence: TGTGCCAGTAGTATAGATATTTTTATCAGGGAGCTGTTTTTT. Amino acid sequence: CASSIDIFIRELFF. Full variable domain (remainder filled in from reference TRBV19 and TRBJ2-2): DGGITQSPKYLFRKEGQNVTLSCEQNLNHDAMYWYRQDPGQGLRLIYYSQIVNDFQKGDIAEGYSVSREKKESFPLTVTSAQKNPTAFYLCASSIDIFIRELFFGEGSRLTVL.

Note on this clone: At the DNA level, this CDR3 is encoded by other sequences in the same sample as well. This chain links TRBV6-6 with TRBJ1-1, with D unresolved. Trimming pared 5 bases from V and 1 base from J, leaving 5 bases between. CDR3 length: 12 residues. Germline values: CDR1 MNHNY, CDR2 SVGAGI (reference sequence). CDR3 nucleotides: TGTGCCAGCAGTCCTCGGAACACTGAAGCTTTCTTT. As protein: CASSPRNTEAFF.

The sample holds one count of this clone. The chain has TRBV19 and TRBJ2-5; 8 bases map to TRBD2. With 9 bases clipped from V and 5 bases from J, the junction kept 17 bases outside the gene matches. The CDR3 length is 16 residues. The germline V gene encodes CDR1 LNHDA and CDR2 SQIVND (reference sequence). CDR3 coding DNA: TGTGCCAGCAACCAGGGCGGCAGCGGGAGTAAGGAGACCCAGTACTTC. Amino acids: CASNQGGSGSKETQYF.